The 30 T cell receptor beta chains in this list originate from one sample, sequenced in a study of cytomegalovirus exposure and HLA in healthy donors. PCR amplification relied on 60 Vbeta primers (plus 13 Jbeta primers). Sequenced by immunoSEQ multiplex PCR; TCRdb stores in-frame clones only, minus some. The sample totals 91,000 or so clones; its top ten clones hold 3% to 4%. The source material was PBMCs. The receptor source for this set is a woman between 25 and 40 years old in good health and CMV-seronegative.

The rearrangement uses TRBV19 and TRBJ1-3; D not certain. The CDR3 length is 11 residues. The V gene's germline CDR1 is LNHDA and CDR2 SQIVND (reference sequence). The V gene lost 4 bases and the J gene lost 8 bases, with 6 bases spanning the gap. The CDR3 spells CASSNRDTIYF. DNA of the CDR3: TGTGCCAGTAGTAACCGGGACACCATATATTTT.

The chain couples TRBV5-6 to TRBJ1-5; D not resolved. Germline V gene sequence: CDR1 SGHDT, CDR2 YYEEEE. V dropped 1 base and J dropped 0 bases, with 2 bases sitting between them. The CDR3 runs to 13 residues. DNA for the CDR3: TGTGCCAGCAGCTTGTATAGCAATCAGCCCCAGCATTTT. It is translated as CASSLYSNQPQHF. Full variable domain (missing parts from reference TRBV5-6 and TRBJ1-5): DAGVTQSPTHLIKTRGQQVTLRCSPKSGHDTVSWYQQALGQGPQFIFQYYEEEERQRGNFPDRFSGHQFPNYSSELNVNALLLGDSALYLCASSLYSNQPQHFGDGTRLSIL.

The genes are TRBV27 and TRBJ2-7, with D uncertain. The germline V gene encodes CDR1 MNHEY and CDR2 SMNVEV (reference sequence). The CDR3 has 14 residues. V dropped 1 base and J dropped 2 bases, with 9 bases sitting between them. For the CDR3, the DNA is TGTGCCAGCAGTTTATTCAGGTCCCCCTACGAGCAGTACTTC. This encodes CASSLFRSPYEQYF.

This chain links TRBV7-3 with TRBJ2-2; D possibly corresponds to TRBD1 (8 bases). Trimming took 4 bases from V and 6 from J, leaving 15 bases between them. Germline loops: CDR1 SGHTA, CDR2 FQGTGA. The CDR3 extends over 15 amino acids. The CDR3 spells CASSSQGAGAGELFF. The CDR3 nucleotides read TGTGCCAGCAGCTCGCAGGGGGCGGGGGCCGGGGAGCTGTTTTTT.

The chain recombines TRBV6-5 with TRBJ2-7; 12 bases fit TRBD1. The germline CDR1 and CDR2 sequences are MNHEY and SVGAGI. With V trimmed by 8 bases and J by 5 bases, 10 bases remained unmatched. The CDR3 is made up of 15 amino acids. CDR3 nucleotides: TGTGCCAGCGGGACAGGGGGCGGACTTGGCGACGAGCAGTACTTC. This encodes CASGTGGGLGDEQYF.

This sequence joins TRBV19 and TRBJ1-2; possible D gene TRBD1, 6 bases. The CDR3 totals 13 residues. Germline CDR1 LNHDA, CDR2 SQIVND (reference sequence). The ends were cut back, 5 bases at V and 8 bases at J, with 15 bases in the middle. CDR3 DNA: TGTGCCAGTAGTGGAACACAGGGTATAGGCTACACCTTC. Its protein is CASSGTQGIGYTF.

CDR3 DNA: TGCGCCAGCAGCCAGCCGGGAGTCCGAGCCTACAATGAGCAGTTCTTC. Amino acid sequence: CASSQPGVRAYNEQFF. The V and J genes are TRBV4-1 and TRBJ2-1; possibly TRBD2 for D (6 bases). V gave up 3 bases and J gave up 2 bases, with 14 bases separating them. The CDR3 extends over 16 amino acids. Germline CDR1 is MGHRA and CDR2 is YSYEKL.

On this clone: The junction does not match germline at one end; this may be a read error. The chain is built from TRBV5-1 and TRBJ2-3, with a weak D call TRBD2 (5 bases). CDR3 size: 14 residues. CDR1 and CDR2 from the germline V gene are SGHRS and YFSETQ. The CDR3 DNA reads as TGCACCAGCAGCTTGGAATCGGGAACGGATACGCAGTATTTT. It yields the protein CTSSLESGTDTQYF.

Concerning this clone itself: One end of the junction is discordant with germline, which a read error may explain. Here the CDR3 reads CANSFPPTNSQEAFF. DNA for the CDR3: TGTGCCAACAGTTTTCCCCCGACAAACTCCCAAGAAGCTTTCTTT. The rearrangement uses TRBV6-6 and TRBJ1-1; D remains unclear. The CDR3 totals 15 residues. CDR1 is MNHNY, CDR2 SVGAGI, per germline (reference sequence).

The chain has TRBV29-1 and TRBJ1-4; 8 nucleotides match TRBD1. The CDR3 is made up of 13 amino acids. The trim removed 4 bases at V and 3 bases at J, leaving 1 base unmatched. The germline V gene encodes CDR1 SQVTM and CDR2 ANQGSEA. The CDR3 DNA sequence: TGCAGCGTTGTACAGGGGGCTAATGAAAAACTGTTTTTT. Translating it yields CSVVQGANEKLFF.

The gene calls are TRBV7-2 and TRBJ1-1; D gene ambiguous. The germline gives CDR1 SGHTA, CDR2 FQGNSA. The CDR3 loop spans 14 amino acids. V was trimmed by 7 bases and J by 0 bases, leaving 12 bases between them. The CDR3 nucleotides are TGTGCCAGCACCATGCACCCAGTGAACACTGAAGCTTTCTTT. Its translation is CASTMHPVNTEAFF.

This sequence joins TRBV7-3 and TRBJ2-7; possible D gene TRBD1, 6 bases. The CDR3 loop spans 15 amino acids. Deletions cut 5 bases from V and 0 bases from J, with 14 bases between. Germline loops: CDR1 SGHTA, CDR2 FQGTGA. CDR3 sequence reads: CASSPGAASSYEQYF. As DNA, the CDR3 is TGTGCCAGCAGCCCAGGGGCCGCGTCCTCCTACGAGCAGTACTTC.

The CDR3 DNA reads as TGCGCCAGCAGTGCGGGTCCGTATGAGCAGTTCTTC. Translated, it gives CASSAGPYEQFF. This chain links TRBV10-1 with TRBJ2-1; D unresolved. This CDR3 has 12 residues. Germline V gene lookup returns CDR1 WNHNN and CDR2 SYGVQD (reference sequence). Trimming cost V 4 bases and J 8 bases, with 9 bases left between them.

The chain has TRBV7-3 and TRBJ1-1; 7 positions agree with TRBD1. Germline V gene lookup returns CDR1 SGHTA and CDR2 FQGTGA. Trimming removed 5 bases from V and 2 bases from J; junction bases left unmatched: 11. The CDR3 length is 16 residues. CDR3 amino acids: CASSPTGGTANTEAFF. The CDR3 DNA follows: TGTGCCAGCAGCCCCACGGGGGGGACAGCTAACACTGAAGCTTTCTTT.

The chain carries TRBV7-8 and TRBJ2-1, with 13 bases identical to TRBD2. V dropped 5 bases and J dropped 8; count of bases not matched to a gene: 9. From germline, CDR1 is SGHVS and CDR2 FQNEAQ. The CDR3 consists of 16 residues. Here the CDR3 DNA reads TGTGCCAGCAGCACCGGACTAGCGGGAGCAGTTGATGAGCAGTTCTTC. Translation: CASSTGLAGAVDEQFF.

Regarding this clone: This same CDR3 is encoded by further DNA sequences in the sample. The CDR3: CASSFTGGTDTQYF. DNA for the CDR3: TGCGCCAGCAGCTTTACGGGGGGCACAGATACGCAGTATTTT. The rearrangement uses TRBV5-1 and TRBJ2-3, with D possibly matching TRBD2 (6 bases). V lost 2 bases and J 1 base, leaving 8 bases between the germline ends. Germline V gives CDR1 SGHRS, CDR2 YFSETQ. This CDR3 is 14 amino acids long.

The rearrangement joins TRBV19 to TRBJ2-7; weak D call: TRBD1 (6 bases). CDR1 and CDR2 (germline): LNHDA, SQIVND (reference sequence). V was trimmed by 2 bases and J by 3 bases, leaving 17 bases between them. The CDR3 is 16 residues long. Written as DNA, the CDR3 is TGTGCCAGTAGTATAACCTTTCAGGGGAAAGTCTACGAGCAGTACTTC. This codes for CASSITFQGKVYEQYF.

The CDR3 region is CARADRARNSPLHF. The CDR3 DNA is TGTGCCAGGGCCGACAGGGCCCGAAATTCACCCCTCCACTTT. This chain joins TRBV2 and TRBJ1-6; TRBD1 matches at 7 bases. The V gene's germline CDR1 is SNHLY and CDR2 FYNNEI. V lost 9 bases to trimming and J lost 7 bases; unmatched junction nucleotides: 9. This CDR3 is built from 14 residues.

The chain has TRBV2 and TRBJ2-1; TRBD2 is a possible D gene (6 bases). The CDR3 loop spans 16 amino acids. V lost 0 bases and J lost 0, with 9 bases in between. The germline CDR1 and CDR2 sequences are SNHLY and FYNNEI. The CDR3 is CASSEASGGSYNEQFF. The CDR3, as DNA: TGTGCCAGCAGTGAAGCTAGCGGTGGCTCCTACAATGAGCAGTTCTTC.

In DNA form, the CDR3 reads TGCGCCAGCAGCTTTCGGACAGATAGCACAGATACGCAGTATTTT. This translates into CASSFRTDSTDTQYF. This chain joins TRBV5-1 and TRBJ2-3, with D possibly TRBD1 on 6 matching bases. This CDR3 has 15 residues. Trimming took off 2 bases at V and 0 bases at J, with 10 bases between the two ends. Germline CDR1 SGHRS, CDR2 YFSETQ.

The chain recombines TRBV6-5 with TRBJ1-1; a weak D match, TRBD1 (5 bases). V dropped 6 bases and J dropped 1 base, with 9 bases sitting between them. CDR1 is MNHEY and CDR2 is SVGAGI in the germline V gene. CDR3 size: 13 residues. The CDR3 bases are TGTGCCAGCAGACCACAGGAGAACACTGAAGCTTTCTTT. Amino acids: CASRPQENTEAFF.

This chain uses TRBV10-3 with TRBJ1-6, with 8 nucleotides matching TRBD1. There are 17 residues in the CDR3. V dropped 4 bases and J dropped 3; count of bases not matched to a gene: 8. Per the germline V gene, CDR1 is ENHRY and CDR2 is SYGVKD. As DNA, the CDR3 is TGTGCCATCAGTGGGGACAGGTCAGGGGACTATAATTCACCCCTCCACTTT. Its protein is CAISGDRSGDYNSPLHF.

The genes are TRBV5-4 and TRBJ2-1, with TRBD1 matching 7 bases. The CDR3 is 13 amino acids. V lost 3 bases to trimming and J lost 7 bases; unmatched junction nucleotides: 4. CDR1 and CDR2 (germline): SGHNT, YYREEE (reference sequence). CDR3 bases: TGTGCCAGCAGCTCCGCCAGGGGGAATGAGCAGTTCTTC. It encodes CASSSARGNEQFF.

The J gene is TRBJ2-1, the V gene TRBV4-2, with D maybe TRBD2 (5 bases). Germline CDR1 LGHNA, CDR2 YNFKEQ. The CDR3 sequence is 15 residues long. V lost 4 bases, J lost 4 bases, and 14 bases lay in between. The CDR3 loop reads CASSLKGAEYNEQFF. The CDR3 coding sequence is TGTGCCAGCAGCCTCAAGGGAGCGGAGTACAATGAGCAGTTCTTC.

The V call is TRBV9, the J call TRBJ1-1, with D unclear. The CDR3 is made up of 14 amino acids. Trimming shortened V by 1 base and J by 2 bases, and 9 bases separated the two germline ends. Germline V CDR1 and CDR2: SGDLS, YYNGEE. CDR3 DNA: TGTGCCAGCAGCGTATCCCGGGTTAACACTGAAGCTTTCTTT. The encoded protein is CASSVSRVNTEAFF.

V and J are TRBV27 and TRBJ2-2, with 11 bases that match TRBD2. The ends lost 2 bases at V and 4 bases at J; junction bases unmatched: 6. This CDR3 is built from 17 residues. The germline CDR1 and CDR2 sequences are MNHEY and SMNVEV (reference sequence). CDR3 sequence reads: CASSLGTSGGPTGELFF. The CDR3, as DNA: TGTGCCAGCAGTTTAGGAACTAGCGGGGGACCCACCGGGGAGCTGTTTTTT.

The chain is built from TRBV7-2 and TRBJ2-7; TRBD2 matches 8 bases. From germline, CDR1 is SGHTA and CDR2 FQGNSA. The CDR3 is 14 residues long. J lost 2 bases, V lost 6 bases, and 6 bases had no gene match. CDR3 loop: CASSSTSVAYEQYF. As DNA, the CDR3 is TGTGCCAGCAGTTCGACTAGCGTGGCCTACGAGCAGTACTTC.

The V call is TRBV19, the J call TRBJ1-1; D gene unclear. The CDR3 runs to 13 residues. Germline V gene sequence: CDR1 LNHDA, CDR2 SQIVND (reference sequence). V was clipped by 5 bases and J by 0 bases, with 7 bases between them. CDR3 DNA: TGTGCCAGTAGTTTCGCTATGAACACTGAAGCTTTCTTT. Its protein is CASSFAMNTEAFF.

This chain links TRBV9 with TRBJ2-1, with 10 bases aligning to TRBD2. The J segment lost 3 bases and the V segment lost 6 bases, leaving 6 bases of the junction unmatched. The CDR3 extends over 15 amino acids. Germline V gene sequence: CDR1 SGDLS, CDR2 YYNGEE. This CDR3 is CASTPGLADYNEQFF. The CDR3 bases are TGTGCCAGCACCCCCGGACTAGCGGACTACAATGAGCAGTTCTTC.

This sequence joins TRBV27 and TRBJ2-7; the D gene is possibly TRBD2 (6 bases). This CDR3 region has 13 residues. Germline loops: CDR1 MNHEY, CDR2 SMNVEV (reference sequence). Trimming left V 10 bases short and J 5 bases short, with 18 bases between. The CDR3 bases are TGTGCCACCGGCCTGACGGGGGAGAACGAGCAGTACTTC. Protein sequence: CATGLTGENEQYF.